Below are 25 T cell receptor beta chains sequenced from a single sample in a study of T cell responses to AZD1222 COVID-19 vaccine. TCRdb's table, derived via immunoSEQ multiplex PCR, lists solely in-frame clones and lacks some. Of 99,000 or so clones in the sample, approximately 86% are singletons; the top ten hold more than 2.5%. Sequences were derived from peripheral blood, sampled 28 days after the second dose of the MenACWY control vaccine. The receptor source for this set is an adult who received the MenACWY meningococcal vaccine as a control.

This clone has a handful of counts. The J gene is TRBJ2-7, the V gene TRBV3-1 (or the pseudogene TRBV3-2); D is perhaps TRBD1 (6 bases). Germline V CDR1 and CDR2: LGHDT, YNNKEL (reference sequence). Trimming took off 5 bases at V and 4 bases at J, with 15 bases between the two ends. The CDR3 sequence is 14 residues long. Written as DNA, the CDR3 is TGTGCCAGCAGCAACCGGGACATTCCATACGAGCAGTACTTC. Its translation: CASSNRDIPYEQYF.

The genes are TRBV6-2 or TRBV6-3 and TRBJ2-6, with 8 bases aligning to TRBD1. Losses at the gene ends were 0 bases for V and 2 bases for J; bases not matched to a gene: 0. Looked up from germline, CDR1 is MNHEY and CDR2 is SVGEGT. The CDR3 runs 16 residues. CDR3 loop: CASSYSDRAGANVLTF. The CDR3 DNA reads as TGTGCCAGCAGTTACTCGGACAGGGCTGGGGCCAACGTCCTGACTTTC.

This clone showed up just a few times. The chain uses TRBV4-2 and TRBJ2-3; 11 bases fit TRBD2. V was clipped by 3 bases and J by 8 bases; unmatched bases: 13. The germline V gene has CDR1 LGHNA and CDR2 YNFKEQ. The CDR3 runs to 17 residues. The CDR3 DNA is TGTGCCAGCAGCCAGGACTTAGCGGGGGGGGCTTTGGGTACGCAGTATTTT. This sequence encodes CASSQDLAGGALGTQYF.

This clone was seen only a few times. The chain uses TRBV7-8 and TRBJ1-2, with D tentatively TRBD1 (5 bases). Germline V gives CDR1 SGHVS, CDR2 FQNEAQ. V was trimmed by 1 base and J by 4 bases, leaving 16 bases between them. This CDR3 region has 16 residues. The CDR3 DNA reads TGTGCCAGCAGCTTAGTAGTTGGGGGAGGGACCTATGGCTACACCTTC. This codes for CASSLVVGGGTYGYTF.

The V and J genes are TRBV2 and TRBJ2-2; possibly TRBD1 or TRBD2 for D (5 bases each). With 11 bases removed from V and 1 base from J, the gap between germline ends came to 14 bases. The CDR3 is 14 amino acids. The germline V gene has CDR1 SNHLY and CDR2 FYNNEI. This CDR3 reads CAGAGGRNTGELFF. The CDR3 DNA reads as TGTGCCGGTGCTGGGGGTAGGAACACCGGGGAGCTGTTTTTT.

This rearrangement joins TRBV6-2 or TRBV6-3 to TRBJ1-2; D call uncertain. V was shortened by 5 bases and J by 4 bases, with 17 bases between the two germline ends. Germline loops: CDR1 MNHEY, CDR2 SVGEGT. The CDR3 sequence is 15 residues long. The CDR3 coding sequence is TGTGCCAGCAGTACTCAACCACTAGCGGCCTATGGCTACACCTTC. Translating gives CASSTQPLAAYGYTF.

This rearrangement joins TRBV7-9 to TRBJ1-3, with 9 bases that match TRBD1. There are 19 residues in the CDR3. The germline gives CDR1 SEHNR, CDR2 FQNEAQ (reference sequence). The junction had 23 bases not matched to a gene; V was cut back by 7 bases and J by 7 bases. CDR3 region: CASNPEVGQGEIWRNTIYF. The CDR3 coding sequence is TGTGCCAGCAACCCCGAGGTGGGACAGGGCGAGATTTGGCGTAACACCATATATTTT.

CDR3 sequence reads: CASSFLGVTYEQYF. CDR3 coding DNA: TGTGCCAGCAGTTTTCTCGGGGTAACCTACGAGCAGTACTTC. This chain links TRBV28 with TRBJ2-7; D may be TRBD2 (5 bases). Germline CDR1 and CDR2: MDHEN and SYDVKM. The V gene lost 3 bases and the J gene lost 2 bases, with 11 bases spanning the gap. The CDR3 runs 14 residues. Drawing the rest from reference TRBV28 and TRBJ2-7, the complete variable domain is DVKVTQSSRYLVKRTGEKVFLECVQDMDHENMFWYRQDPGLGLRLIYFSYDVKMKEKGDIPEGYSVSREKKERFSLILESASTNQTSMYLCASSFLGVTYEQYFGPGTRLTVT.

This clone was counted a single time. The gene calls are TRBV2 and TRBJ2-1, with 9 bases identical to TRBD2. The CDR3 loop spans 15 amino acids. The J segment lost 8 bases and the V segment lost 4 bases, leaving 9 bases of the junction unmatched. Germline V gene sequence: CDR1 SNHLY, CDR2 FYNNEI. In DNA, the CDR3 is TGTGCCAGCAGTGTAGGTCTAGCGGGAAGCGATGAGCAGTTCTTC. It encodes CASSVGLAGSDEQFF.

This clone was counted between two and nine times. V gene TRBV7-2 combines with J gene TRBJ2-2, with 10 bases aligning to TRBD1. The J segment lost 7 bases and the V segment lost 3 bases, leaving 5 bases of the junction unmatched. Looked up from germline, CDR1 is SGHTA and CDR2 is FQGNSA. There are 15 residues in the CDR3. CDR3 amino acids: CASSFRDRGIGELFF. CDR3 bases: TGTGCCAGCAGCTTTCGGGACAGGGGCATCGGGGAGCTGTTTTTT. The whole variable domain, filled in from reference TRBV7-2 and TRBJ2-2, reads GAGVSQSPSNKVTEKGKDVELRCDPISGHTALYWYRQSLGQGLEFLIYFQGNSAPDKSGLPSDRFSAERTGGSVSTLTIQRTQQEDSAVYLCASSFRDRGIGELFFGEGSRLTVL.

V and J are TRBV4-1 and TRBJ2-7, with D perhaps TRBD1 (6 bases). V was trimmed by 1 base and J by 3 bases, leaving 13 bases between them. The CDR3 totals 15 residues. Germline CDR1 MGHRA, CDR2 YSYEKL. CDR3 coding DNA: TGCGCCAGCAGCCAAGCTCCCAGGGGTAACTACGAGCAGTACTTC. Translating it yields CASSQAPRGNYEQYF.

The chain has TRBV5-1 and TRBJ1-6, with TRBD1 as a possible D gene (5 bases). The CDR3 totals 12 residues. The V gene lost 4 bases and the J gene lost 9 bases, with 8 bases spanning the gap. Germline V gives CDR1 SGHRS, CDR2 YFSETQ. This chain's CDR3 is CASSKDSSPLHF. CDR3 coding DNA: TGCGCCAGCAGCAAAGACAGTTCACCCCTCCACTTT. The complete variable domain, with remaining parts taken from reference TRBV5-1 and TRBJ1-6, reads KAGVTQTPRYLIKTRGQQVTLSCSPISGHRSVSWYQQTPGQGLQFLFEYFSETQRNKGNFPGRFSGRQFSNSRSEMNVSTLELGDSALYLCASSKDSSPLHFGNGTRLTVT.

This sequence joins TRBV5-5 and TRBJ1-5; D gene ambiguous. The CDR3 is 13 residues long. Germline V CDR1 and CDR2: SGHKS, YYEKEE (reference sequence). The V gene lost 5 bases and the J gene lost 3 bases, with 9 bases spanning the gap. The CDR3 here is CASRIDLNQPQHF. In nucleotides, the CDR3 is TGTGCCAGCAGAATTGACCTCAATCAGCCCCAGCATTTT.

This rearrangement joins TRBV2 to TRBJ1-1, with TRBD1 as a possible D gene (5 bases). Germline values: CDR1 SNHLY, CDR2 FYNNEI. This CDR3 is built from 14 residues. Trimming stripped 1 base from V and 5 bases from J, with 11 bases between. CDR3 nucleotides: TGTGCCAGCAGTGAAGAGGCAGGGAGGACTGAAGCTTTCTTT. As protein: CASSEEAGRTEAFF.

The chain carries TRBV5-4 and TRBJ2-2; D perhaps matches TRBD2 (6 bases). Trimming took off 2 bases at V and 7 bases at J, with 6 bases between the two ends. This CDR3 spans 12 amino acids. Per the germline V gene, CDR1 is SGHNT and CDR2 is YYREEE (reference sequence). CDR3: CASSFGGGELFF. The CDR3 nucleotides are TGTGCCAGCAGCTTCGGGGGCGGGGAGCTGTTTTTT.

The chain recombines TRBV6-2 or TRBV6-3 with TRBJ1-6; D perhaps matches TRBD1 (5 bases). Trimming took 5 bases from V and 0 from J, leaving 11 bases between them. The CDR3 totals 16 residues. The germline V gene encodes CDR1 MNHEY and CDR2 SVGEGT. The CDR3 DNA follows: TGTGCCAGCAGTAGCGACAGCGCCTCCTATAATTCACCCCTCCACTTT. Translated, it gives CASSSDSASYNSPLHF.

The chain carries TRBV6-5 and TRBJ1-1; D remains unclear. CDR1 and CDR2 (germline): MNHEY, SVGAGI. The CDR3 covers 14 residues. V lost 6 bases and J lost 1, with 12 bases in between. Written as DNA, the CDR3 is TGTGCCAGCAGCGTGGATAGACGGAACACTGAAGCTTTCTTT. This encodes CASSVDRRNTEAFF.

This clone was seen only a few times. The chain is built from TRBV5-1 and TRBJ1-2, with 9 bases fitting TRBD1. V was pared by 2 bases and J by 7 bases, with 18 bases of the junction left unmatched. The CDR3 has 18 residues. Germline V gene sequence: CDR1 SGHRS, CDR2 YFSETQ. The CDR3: CASSFGYHTGTGSRGYTF. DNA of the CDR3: TGCGCCAGCAGCTTCGGCTACCATACCGGGACAGGGAGCCGTGGCTACACCTTC.

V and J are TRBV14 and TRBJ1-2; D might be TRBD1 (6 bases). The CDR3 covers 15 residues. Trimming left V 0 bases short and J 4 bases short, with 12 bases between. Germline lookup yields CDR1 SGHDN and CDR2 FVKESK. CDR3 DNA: TGTGCCAGCAGCCAAGATTACGGCAGGGGCTATGGCTACACCTTC. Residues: CASSQDYGRGYGYTF.

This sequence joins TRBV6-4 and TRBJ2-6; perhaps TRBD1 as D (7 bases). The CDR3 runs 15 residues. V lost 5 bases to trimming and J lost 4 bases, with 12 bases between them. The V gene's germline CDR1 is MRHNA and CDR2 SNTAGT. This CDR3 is CASSPEGAGANVLTF. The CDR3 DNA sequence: TGTGCCAGCAGTCCGGAGGGGGCCGGGGCCAACGTCCTGACTTTC.

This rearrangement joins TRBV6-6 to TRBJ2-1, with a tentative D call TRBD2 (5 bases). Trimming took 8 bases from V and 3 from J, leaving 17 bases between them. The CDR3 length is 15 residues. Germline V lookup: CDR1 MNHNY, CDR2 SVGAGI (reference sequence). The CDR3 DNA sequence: TGTGCCAGCGGGCTGGGGAGCCCTATCTACAATGAGCAGTTCTTC. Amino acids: CASGLGSPIYNEQFF.

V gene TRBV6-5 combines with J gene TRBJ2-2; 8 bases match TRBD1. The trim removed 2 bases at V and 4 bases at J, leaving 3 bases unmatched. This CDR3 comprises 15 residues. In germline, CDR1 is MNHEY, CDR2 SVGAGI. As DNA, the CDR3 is TGTGCCAGCAGTTACGGACAGGGCCGCACCGGGGAGCTGTTTTTT. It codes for CASSYGQGRTGELFF.

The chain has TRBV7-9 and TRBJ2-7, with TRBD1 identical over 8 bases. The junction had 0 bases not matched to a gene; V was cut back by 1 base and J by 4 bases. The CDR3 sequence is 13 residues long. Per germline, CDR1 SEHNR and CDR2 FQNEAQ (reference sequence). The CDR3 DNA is TGTGCCAGCAGCTTAGGGACAGGGTACGAGCAGTACTTC. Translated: CASSLGTGYEQYF.

For the CDR3, the DNA is TGTGCCAGCAGCCCTGTCCTCGGACAGGGCGGCGATGGCTACACCTTC. Translation: CASSPVLGQGGDGYTF. The rearrangement uses TRBV9 and TRBJ1-2; 8 bases match TRBD1. Germline loops: CDR1 SGDLS, CDR2 YYNGEE. The CDR3 spans 16 residues. V shed 4 bases, J shed 6 bases, and the junction held 14 bases outside the gene matches.

Written as DNA, the CDR3 is TGTGCCAGCAGTTCCCCCAGGACAGCTCCCTCCTACGAGCAGTACTTC. This codes for CASSSPRTAPSYEQYF. This sequence joins TRBV6-6 and TRBJ2-7; TRBD1 is a possible D gene (6 bases). V lost 4 bases and J lost 0, with 16 bases in between. Germline V lookup: CDR1 MNHNY, CDR2 SVGAGI (reference sequence). CDR3 length: 16 residues.